Here is one TCR beta chain with its context. Its target is not known. Sequencing was performed with immunoSEQ multiplex PCR; in TCRdb, only in-frame clones are kept and a portion is missing. The sample consists of approximately 150,000 clones, 88% of them appearing once. The data derive from a study of radiation and T cells in renal cell carcinoma. The study, taken as a whole, reports: Pretreatment tumor biopsies were lacking, so baseline clonotypes are unknown.

The CDR3 is 14 residues long. Germline assignment: CDR1 LNHDA and CDR2 SQIVND (reference sequence). With 5 bases clipped from V and 5 bases from J, the junction kept 8 bases outside the gene matches. As to time point: baseline pretreatment blood. Treatment denoted: 15 Gy SBRT to primary tumor, nephrectomy 4 weeks later. The chain couples TRBV19 to TRBJ2-5; the match to TRBD2 covers 7 bases. The clonotype originates from a woman aged 70-85 years with renal cell carcinoma. The specimen comprised blood, sampled from a patient whose treatment included radiotherapy and nephrectomy. The CDR3 loop is CASSLGLSMETQYF. CDR3 bases: TGTGCCAGTAGTCTGGGACTAAGTATGGAGACCCAGTACTTC.